The rows below give T cell receptor beta chains drawn from one sample of a study of cytomegalovirus exposure and HLA in healthy donors. Sequencing used immunoSEQ multiplex PCR; TCRdb keeps in-frame clones, though not all of them. The sample holds 250,000 to 400,000 clones, approximately 91% seen once. The source material was PBMCs. These receptors came from a man aged 30 to 45 in good health and CMV-seronegative. Both conserved end residues are part of each CDR3. The order of the fields is clone size, D gene, J gene, V gene, CDR3 DNA, CDR3 protein. A D gene is named only where the DNA matches it firmly. Not all rows give a size; the values are once, few, many and, for expanded clones, a class.

size: once
D: TRBD2
J: TRBJ2-2
V: TRBV5-4
DNA: TGTGCCAGCAACCCCCAGGGGCGGGGGGACACCGGGGAGCTGTTTTTT
CDR3: CASNPQGRGDTGELFF

size: .
D: .
J: TRBJ2-7
V: TRBV6-1
DNA: TGTGCCAGCAGTGACCTAATGAGGGGAGGCTACGAGCAGTACTTC
CDR3: CASSDLMRGGYEQYF

size: .
D: TRBD1
J: TRBJ1-1
V: TRBV18
DNA: TGTGCCAGCTCGTCCACAGGGGGCCCCACTGAAGCTTTCTTT
CDR3: CASSSTGGPTEAFF

size: .
D: TRBD1
J: TRBJ2-1
V: TRBV2
DNA: TGTGCCAGCAGTAAGGACAGGGCACCCAATGAGCAGTTCTTC
CDR3: CASSKDRAPNEQFF

size: once
D: .
J: TRBJ2-1
V: TRBV2
DNA: TGTGCCAGCAGTGAACGCAGCAATGAGCAGTTCTTC
CDR3: CASSERSNEQFF

size: once
D: .
J: TRBJ2-7
V: TRBV5-1
DNA: TGCGCCAGCAGCTTGGCCAGTAACGAGCAGTACTTC
CDR3: CASSLASNEQYF

size: .
D: .
J: TRBJ1-2
V: TRBV10-1
DNA: TGCGCCAGCAGTGACGGTGGAGGGTATGGCTACACCTTC
CDR3: CASSDGGGYGYTF

size: .
D: TRBD1
J: TRBJ1-1
V: TRBV10-3
DNA: TGTGCCATCAGTGGGACAGGGGGAGGGACTGAAGCTTTCTTT
CDR3: CAISGTGGGTEAFF

size: .
D: .
J: TRBJ2-1
V: TRBV5-1
DNA: TGCGCCAGCAGCTTATCAGGCTCCTACAATGAGCAGTTCTTC
CDR3: CASSLSGSYNEQFF

size: .
D: .
J: TRBJ1-3
V: TRBV14
DNA: TGTGCCAGCACCCTCGGTCGCTCTGGAAACACCATATATTTT
CDR3: CASTLGRSGNTIYF